This TCR beta chain was sequenced in a study of cytomegalovirus exposure and HLA in healthy donors. Study as a whole: The Caucasian-associated ancestry cluster held 65% to 90% of 300 to 500 genotyped donors.

The CDR3 runs 16 residues. V dropped 5 bases and J dropped 1; count of bases not matched to a gene: 10. CDR1 and CDR2 from the germline V gene are SGHAT and FQNNGV. PCR amplification relied on 60 Vbeta primers (plus 13 Jbeta primers). Clones were sequenced by immunoSEQ multiplex PCR, and TCRdb holds only the in-frame ones, with some missing. The sample has under 150,000 clones, more than 60% seen once. Specimen: PBMCs. The V call is TRBV11-2, the J call TRBJ2-7; 8 bases align to TRBD2. The sequence derives from a man younger than 40 in good health and CMV-seronegative. The chain's CDR3 is CASSTEGSGKSYEQYF. CDR3 sequence (DNA): TGTGCCAGCAGCACAGAGGGTAGCGGGAAGTCCTACGAGCAGTACTTC.